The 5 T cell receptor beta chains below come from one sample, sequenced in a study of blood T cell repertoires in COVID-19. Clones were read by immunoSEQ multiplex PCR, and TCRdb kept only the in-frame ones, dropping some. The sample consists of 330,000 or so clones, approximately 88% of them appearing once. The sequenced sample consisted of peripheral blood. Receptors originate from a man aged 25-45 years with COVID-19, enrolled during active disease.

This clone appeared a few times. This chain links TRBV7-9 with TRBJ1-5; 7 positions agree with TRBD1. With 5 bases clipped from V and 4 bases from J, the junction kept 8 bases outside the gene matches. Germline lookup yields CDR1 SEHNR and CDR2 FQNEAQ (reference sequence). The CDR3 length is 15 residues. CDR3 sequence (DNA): TGTGCCAGCAGCACAGGGACAGCTCTTAATCAGCCCCAGCATTTT. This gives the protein CASSTGTALNQPQHF.

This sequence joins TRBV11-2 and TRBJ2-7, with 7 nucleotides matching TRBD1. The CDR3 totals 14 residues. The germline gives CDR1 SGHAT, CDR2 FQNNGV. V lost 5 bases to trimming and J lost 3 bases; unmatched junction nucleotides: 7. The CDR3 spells CASSHRQGRYEQYF. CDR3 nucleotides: TGTGCCAGCAGCCATAGACAGGGTCGCTACGAGCAGTACTTC.

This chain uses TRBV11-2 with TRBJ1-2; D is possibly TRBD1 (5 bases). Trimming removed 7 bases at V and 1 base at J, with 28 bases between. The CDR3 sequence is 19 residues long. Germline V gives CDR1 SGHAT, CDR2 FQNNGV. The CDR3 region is CASTTRQGGTELYNYGYTF. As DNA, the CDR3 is TGTGCCAGCACCACCAGACAAGGCGGGACGGAGCTATATAACTATGGCTACACCTTC. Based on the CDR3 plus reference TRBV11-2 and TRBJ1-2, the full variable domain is EAGVAQSPRYKIIEKRQSVAFWCNPISGHATLYWYQQILGQGPKLLIQFQNNGVVDDSQLPKDRFSAERLKGVDSTLKIQPAKLEDSAVYLCASTTRQGGTELYNYGYTFGSGTRLTVV.

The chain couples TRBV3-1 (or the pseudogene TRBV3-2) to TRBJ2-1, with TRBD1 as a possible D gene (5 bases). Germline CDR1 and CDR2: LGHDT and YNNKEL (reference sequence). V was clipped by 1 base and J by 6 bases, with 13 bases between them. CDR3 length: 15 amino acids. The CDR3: CASSQGSQGSNEQFF. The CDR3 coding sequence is TGTGCCAGCAGCCAAGGGTCCCAGGGCAGCAATGAGCAGTTCTTC.

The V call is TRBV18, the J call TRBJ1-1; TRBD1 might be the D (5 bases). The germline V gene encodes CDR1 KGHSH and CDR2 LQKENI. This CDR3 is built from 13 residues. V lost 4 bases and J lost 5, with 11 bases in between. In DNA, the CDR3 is TGTGCCAGCTCACTCCTGGAGGGGACTGAAGCTTTCTTT. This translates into CASSLLEGTEAFF.